This TCR beta chain originates from a study of OX40 agonist ivuxolimab in advanced cancers. Whole-study results and caveats: In general, CD8+ T cells held more expanded clones than CD4+ did, on average.

The table came from immunoSEQ multiplex PCR; TCRdb's copy has only in-frame clones and leaves some out. The table has 50,000 or so clones, over 60% seen once; the top ten hold roughly 7.3%. Germline CDR1 is MNHNS and CDR2 is SASEGT. The CDR3 has 14 residues. The germline V and J ends were trimmed by 1 base and 4 bases, with 8 bases remaining between them. For this clone: Its antigen is unidentified.

The material sequenced was CD4+ or CD8+ T cells sorted from blood, taken in a trial of the OX40 agonist ivuxolimab. The chain is built from TRBV6-1 and TRBJ1-5; D call uncertain. The receptor was isolated from an adult with an advanced solid tumor such as melanoma, head and neck, liver or kidney cancer. CDR3 sequence reads: CASSEGHYNQPQHF. CDR3 DNA sequence: TGTGCCAGCAGTGAAGGGCACTATAATCAGCCCCAGCATTTT.